Listed below are T cell receptor beta chains from one sample, sequenced in a study of sequential checkpoint blockade in melanoma. Measured with immunoSEQ multiplex PCR; TCRdb has only the in-frame clones, and not every one. The sample has 700 to 850 clones, roughly a quarter seen once. The sequencing here drew on tumor tissue (inferred from file names), taken from a patient given nivolumab and ipilimumab in sequence. These receptors were collected from a human donor with melanoma. Each CDR3 is given with its conserved first and last residue. D genes are given only for firm matches. Clone size is stated in some rows and not others, as once, few, many or a class when expanded.

clone size,D gene,J gene,V gene,CDR3 protein,CDR3 DNA
-,-,TRBJ2-5,TRBV29-1,CSAAQVRGQVTQYF,TGCAGCGCCGCCCAGGTCCGAGGGCAGGTTACCCAGTACTTC
-,TRBD1,TRBJ1-5,TRBV6-8,CASSVTPPGGRGGQPQHF,TGTGCCAGCAGTGTAACCCCCCCAGGGGGCCGGGGAGGTCAGCCCCAGCATTTT
-,-,TRBJ2-3,TRBV11-3,CASSVPPGTSTDTQYF,TGTGCCAGCAGCGTTCCCCCGGGTACTAGCACAGATACGCAGTATTTT
once,-,TRBJ1-2,TRBV15,CATSRDWGGDGYTF,TGTGCCACCAGCAGGGACTGGGGAGGGGATGGCTACACCTTC
few,TRBD1,TRBJ1-2,TRBV6-8,CASSDGTDNYGYTF,TGTGCCAGCAGTGATGGGACAGACAACTATGGCTACACCTTC
-,-,TRBJ1-1,TRBV5-1,CASSLVQGRTEAFF,TGCGCCAGCAGCTTGGTGCAGGGGCGGACTGAAGCTTTCTTT
-,-,TRBJ2-3,TRBV11-3,CASSLRGGLTDTQYF,TGTGCCAGCAGCTTACGAGGGGGGCTCACAGATACGCAGTATTTT
-,TRBD1,TRBJ2-6,TRBV6-8,CASSFTGGASGANVLTF,TGTGCCAGCAGCTTTACAGGGGGCGCCTCTGGGGCCAACGTCCTGACTTTC
-,TRBD2,TRBJ2-1,TRBV12-5,CASGLYGLAGAPSSYNEQFF,TGTGCTAGTGGTTTGTACGGACTAGCGGGGGCCCCGAGCTCCTACAATGAGCAGTTCTTC
few,-,TRBJ2-3,TRBV7-5,CASSLDQAGGTQYF,TGTGCCAGCAGCTTAGATCAGGCGGGAGGTACGCAGTATTTT
few,TRBD1,TRBJ1-2,TRBV10-2,CASSETDRGYTF,TGCGCCAGCAGTGAGACGGACAGGGGCTACACCTTC
-,-,TRBJ2-4,TRBV5-1,CASSLVGGQVNIQYF,TGCGCCAGCAGCTTGGTAGGGGGTCAGGTAAACATTCAGTACTTC
-,TRBD2,TRBJ2-2,TRBV6-8,CASRKTSGITGELFF,TGTGCCAGCAGGAAGACTAGCGGGATCACCGGGGAGCTGTTTTTT
-,-,TRBJ1-4,TRBV4-1,CASSPRGGSLNEKLFF,TGCGCCAGCAGCCCTCGGGGGGGGAGCCTTAATGAAAAACTGTTTTTT
-,TRBD1,TRBJ1-5,TRBV12-5,CASTHSRGGRQPQHF,TGTGCCAGCACCCATTCCCGAGGGGGCCGTCAGCCCCAGCATTTT
-,-,TRBJ1-1,TRBV5-1,CASSRDTMAASREAFF,TGCGCCAGCAGCCGGGATACTATGGCAGCCTCCCGTGAAGCTTTCTTT
medium-sized,TRBD2,TRBJ2-5,TRBV11-3,CASSLTGAGEETQYF,TGTGCCAGCAGCTTGACGGGAGCGGGGGAAGAGACCCAGTACTTC
medium-sized,-,TRBJ2-3,TRBV6-8,CASSYVLSTDTQYF,TGTGCCAGCAGTTACGTGCTTAGCACAGATACGCAGTATTTT
-,-,TRBJ2-7,TRBV28,CASSLGGYEQYF,TGTGCCAGCAGTTTAGGGGGCTACGAGCAGTACTTC
-,TRBD1,TRBJ2-7,TRBV23-1,CASSLPLDRVPYEQYF,TGCGCCAGCAGCTTGCCGCTGGACAGGGTCCCCTACGAGCAGTACTTC
large,-,TRBJ1-5,TRBV11-3,CASSFWGPRGSNQPQHF,TGTGCCAGCAGCTTCTGGGGCCCCAGGGGAAGCAATCAGCCCCAGCATTTT
medium-sized,TRBD1,TRBJ1-1,TRBV11-3,CASSLGTRGLGNEAFF,TGTGCCAGCAGCTTAGGGACCAGGGGGCTCGGGAATGAAGCTTTCTTT
-,TRBD1,TRBJ1-5,TRBV30,CAWSVGLGQGLGSNQPQHF,TGTGCCTGGAGTGTTGGATTGGGACAGGGGCTGGGGAGCAATCAGCCCCAGCATTTT
-,-,TRBJ1-3,TRBV19,CASSLTGVGGNTIYF,TGTGCCAGTAGTCTAACCGGAGTCGGCGGAAACACCATATATTTT
large,-,TRBJ1-2,TRBV30,CAWSVVTSAYGYTF,TGTGCCTGGAGTGTGGTAACCTCCGCCTATGGCTACACCTTC
large,-,TRBJ1-5,TRBV11-3,CASSWEGGNQPQHF,TGTGCCAGCAGCTGGGAAGGAGGCAATCAGCCCCAGCATTTT
-,-,TRBJ2-1,TRBV6-8,CASRVGPYNEQFF,TGTGCCAGCAGGGTGGGCCCCTACAATGAGCAGTTCTTC
few,-,TRBJ1-5,TRBV19,CASQTEAWVRPQHF,TGTGCCAGCCAGACGGAGGCCTGGGTTCGGCCCCAGCATTTT
-,-,TRBJ1-2,TRBV11-3,CASSPRPNQGYGYTF,TGTGCCAGCAGCCCCCGACCAAATCAGGGCTATGGCTACACCTTC
few,-,TRBJ1-2,TRBV9,CASSPDKGYGYTF,TGTGCCAGCAGCCCCGATAAGGGGTACGGCTACACCTTC
-,-,TRBJ1-5,TRBV9,CASSPDRNQPQHF,TGTGCCAGCAGCCCCGACCGGAATCAGCCCCAGCATTTT
-,TRBD1,TRBJ1-6,TRBV9,CASSSTGAGNSPLHF,TGTGCCAGCAGTTCGACAGGGGCGGGCAATTCACCCCTCCACTTT
few,-,TRBJ1-5,TRBV6-8,CASSYSHQGNQPQHF,TGTGCCAGCAGTTACTCCCACCAGGGCAATCAGCCCCAGCATTTT
few,-,TRBJ2-3,TRBV9,CASSVGSSVADTQYF,TGTGCCAGCAGCGTAGGGTCTAGCGTGGCAGATACGCAGTATTTT
-,TRBD2,TRBJ2-1,TRBV6-8,CASRERGGYNEQFF,TGTGCCAGCAGGGAGCGGGGGGGCTACAATGAGCAGTTCTTC
medium-sized,-,TRBJ1-2,TRBV23-1,CASSLSPRNGYTF,TGCGCCAGCAGCTTAAGTCCCAGAAATGGCTACACCTTC
-,-,TRBJ2-7,TRBV4-1,CASSQDGYEQYF,TGCGCCAGCAGCCAAGACGGATACGAGCAGTACTTC
-,-,TRBJ1-1,TRBV6-8,CASSRTGWDTEAFF,TGTGCCAGCAGCCGTACAGGGTGGGACACTGAAGCTTTCTTT
-,-,TRBJ2-2,TRBV18,CASSPWYGELFF,TGTGCCAGCTCTCCCTGGTACGGGGAGCTGTTTTTT
-,-,TRBJ2-6,TRBV12-5,CATSPGANVLTF,TGTGCCACTAGTCCTGGGGCCAACGTCCTGACTTTC
-,-,TRBJ2-1,TRBV5-1,CASSLRLLSLVYEQFF,TGCGCCAGCAGCTTGAGGCTACTTAGTCTAGTCTATGAGCAGTTCTTC
-,-,TRBJ2-5,TRBV9,CASSVATQETQYF,TGTGCCAGCAGCGTAGCCACTCAAGAGACCCAGTACTTC
-,TRBD1,TRBJ2-7,TRBV6-8,CASRRQGGLLEQYF,TGTGCCAGCAGAAGACAGGGGGGATTGCTTGAGCAGTACTTC
-,-,TRBJ2-7,TRBV6-1,CASSEEYGRGYEQYF,TGTGCCAGCAGTGAAGAATACGGCAGGGGTTACGAGCAGTACTTC
few,-,TRBJ2-5,TRBV18,CASSPLVGETQYF,TGTGCCAGCTCACCACTAGTGGGAGAGACCCAGTACTTC
-,-,TRBJ1-1,TRBV28,CVVGGSRNTEAFF,TGTGTCGTGGGGGGATCGAGGAACACTGAAGCTTTCTTT
-,-,TRBJ2-7,TRBV28,CASSLPLALEQYF,TGTGCCAGCAGTTTACCTCTAGCGCTCGAGCAGTACTTC
-,-,TRBJ1-1,TRBV6-7,CASSDRGGAFF,TGTGCCAGCAGCGATCGGGGAGGGGCTTTCTTT
once,TRBD1,TRBJ2-2,TRBV10-2,CASSEPSTGGGSGELFF,TGCGCCAGCAGTGAGCCTTCTACAGGGGGCGGGAGCGGGGAGCTGTTTTTT
few,-,TRBJ2-5,TRBV9,CASSVTGSGVRGETQYF,TGTGCCAGCAGCGTGACCGGGAGTGGGGTCAGGGGAGAGACCCAGTACTTC
-,-,TRBJ2-7,TRBV19,CASSPMGDTSYEQYF,TGTGCCAGTAGTCCGATGGGGGATACCTCCTACGAGCAGTACTTC
few,-,TRBJ2-2,TRBV6-8,CASSPGLSTGELFF,TGTGCCAGCAGTCCCGGACTAAGCACCGGGGAGCTGTTTTTT
few,-,TRBJ1-5,TRBV9,CASSEGRQPQHF,TGTGCCAGCAGTGAAGGGCGTCAGCCCCAGCATTTT
-,-,TRBJ1-6,TRBV30,CAWKHAHKIYNSPLHF,TGTGCCTGGAAACACGCCCATAAAATCTATAATTCACCCCTCCACTTT
-,-,TRBJ1-6,TRBV9,CASNDLNSPLHF,TGTGCCAGCAACGATCTTAATTCACCCCTCCACTTT
-,TRBD1,TRBJ1-1,TRBV19,CASSRDRDGYTEAFF,TGTGCCAGTAGTAGGGACAGGGACGGTTACACTGAAGCTTTCTTT
-,-,TRBJ1-6,TRBV23-1,CASSHPKDCSYNSPLHF,TGCGCCAGCAGTCACCCAAAGGACTGCTCCTATAATTCACCCCTCCACTTT
few,-,TRBJ2-5,TRBV6-8,CASSYGVGDQETQYF,TGTGCCAGCAGTTACGGGGTGGGGGACCAAGAGACCCAGTACTTC
-,-,TRBJ1-1,TRBV5-1,CASRDAGGNTEAFF,TGCGCCAGCAGGGATGCGGGGGGGAACACTGAAGCTTTCTTT